This T cell receptor (beta chain) was recovered during a study of shared T cell receptors in the human thymus. Losses at the gene ends were 7 bases for V and 4 bases for J; bases not matched to a gene: 10. The CDR3 contains 14 residues. Germline CDR1 ENHRY, CDR2 SYGVKD. Some clones are missing from TCRdb's copy, which holds only in-frame ones; the method was immunoSEQ multiplex PCR. In the table there are under 700,000 clones, 75% to 80% of which are singletons. These data were likewise used in another study, on human thymus T cells. That investigation notes: Samples came from healthy Finnish infants during open corrective cardiac surgery. Thymic and blood repertoires showed apparently biased V and J gene usage. There were highly overlapping thymic repertoires among unrelated individuals, as related research reported.

The chain is built from TRBV10-3 and TRBJ2-7, with TRBD2 identical over 7 bases. This sequence originates from a boy younger than two with a congenital heart defect. Sequenced: thymocytes. The CDR3 DNA is TGTGCCATCACGGGGGGAGGGCCCGGTTACGAGCAGTACTTC. Translation gives CAITGGGPGYEQYF.